This T cell receptor (beta chain) was recorded in a study of T cell repertoires in cytomegalovirus infection. Germline CDR1 reads SGHTA; CDR2 reads FQGNSA. With 1 base removed from V and 2 bases from J, the gap between germline ends came to 6 bases. The CDR3 sequence is 14 residues long. This clonotype was counted at least ten times. TCRdb passed the reads through MiXCR, listing each CDR3 protein once. The sample yields about 200,000 distinct CDR3 sequences, 7.5% to 10% seen once. Sequenced sample: PBMCs. The chain has TRBV7-2 and TRBJ1-3; D gene unclear. This TCR was sampled from a human donor in good health (CMV status not recorded). Some clones in this sample may be carry-over from other donors' samples. The CDR3 spells CASSLGWAGNTIYF. The CDR3, as DNA: TGTGCCAGCAGCTTAGGTTGGGCTGGAAACACCATATATTTT. The whole variable domain, filled in from reference TRBV7-2 and TRBJ1-3, reads GAGVSQSPSNKVTEKGKDVELRCDPISGHTALYWYRQSLGQGLEFLIYFQGNSAPDKSGLPSDRFSAERTGGSVSTLTIQRTQQEDSAVYLCASSLGWAGNTIYFGEGSWLTVV.